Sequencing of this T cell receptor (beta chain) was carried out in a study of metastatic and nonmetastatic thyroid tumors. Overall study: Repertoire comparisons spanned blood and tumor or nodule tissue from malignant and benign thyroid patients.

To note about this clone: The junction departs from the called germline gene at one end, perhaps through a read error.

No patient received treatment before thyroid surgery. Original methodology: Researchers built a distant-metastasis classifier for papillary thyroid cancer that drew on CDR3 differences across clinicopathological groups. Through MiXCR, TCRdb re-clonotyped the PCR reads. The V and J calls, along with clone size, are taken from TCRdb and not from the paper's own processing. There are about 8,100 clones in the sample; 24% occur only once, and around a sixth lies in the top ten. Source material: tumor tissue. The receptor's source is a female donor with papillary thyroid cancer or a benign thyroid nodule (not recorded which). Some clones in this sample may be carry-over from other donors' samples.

CDR3 in DNA: TGTGCCAGCTCCTATAGGCCCGGCAAACAGCCCCAGCATTTT. It encodes CASSYRPGKQPQHF. The genes are TRBV6-2 or TRBV6-3 and TRBJ1-5, with unresolved D. Germline V gene sequence: CDR1 MNHEY, CDR2 SVGEGT. CDR3 length equals 14 residues.